A single sample gave rise to the 27 T cell receptor beta chains below, sequenced in a study of T cells in Graves' hyperthyroidism and ophthalmopathy. What was amplified from RNA transcripts were TCR beta CDR3 regions. First-round RT-PCR with HTBI primers amplified the TCR CDR3 region. TCRdb processed the multiplex PCR reads anew with MiXCR; each CDR3 protein has one entry. The table records 600,000 to 650,000 distinct CDR3 sequences, about a sixth of them present only once. The sample comprised blood. The receptors derive from a woman in her twenties or thirties with Graves' hyperthyroidism.

Ten or more counts support this clonotype. The chain combines TRBV29-1 with TRBJ2-3, with a possible D match to TRBD2 (6 bases). This CDR3 is 16 amino acids long. Deletions cut 5 bases from V and 3 bases from J, with 21 bases between. The germline CDR1 and CDR2 sequences are SQVTM and ANQGSEA. Here the CDR3 reads CSVWDSGVTPTDTQYF. Here the CDR3 DNA reads TGCAGCGTTTGGGACTCGGGAGTGACTCCTACAGATACGCAGTATTTT.

The V call is TRBV10-3, the J call TRBJ2-3; TRBD2 matches 12 bases. Trimming at V came to 8 bases and at J to 4 bases, leaving 10 bases not matched to a gene. In germline, CDR1 is ENHRY, CDR2 SYGVKD. The CDR3 length is 16 residues. CDR3 nucleotides: TGTGCCATCCAAACGACTAGCGGGAGACGGCCAGATACGCAGTATTTT. Residues: CAIQTTSGRRPDTQYF.

V and J are TRBV28 and TRBJ1-5; the match to TRBD1 covers 9 bases. Germline-derived CDR1 and CDR2 are MDHEN and SYDVKM. Germline trimming cut 5 bases from V and 6 bases from J; bases unmatched to any gene: 17. The CDR3 spans 18 residues. This CDR3 is CASSPGTGSVLGSQPQHF. The CDR3 nucleotides are TGTGCCAGCAGTCCCGGGACAGGGAGTGTGTTGGGCAGTCAGCCCCAGCATTTT.

The gene calls are TRBV5-1 and TRBJ1-1; perhaps TRBD1 as D (5 bases). Germline V lookup: CDR1 SGHRS, CDR2 YFSETQ. The V gene lost 3 bases and the J gene lost 0 bases, with 9 bases spanning the gap. There are 14 residues in the CDR3. The CDR3 DNA reads as TGCGCCAGCAGCTCGACAGTCATGAACACTGAAGCTTTCTTT. Its protein product is CASSSTVMNTEAFF.

The table lists this clonotype with many counts. The chain is built from TRBV30 and TRBJ2-7; D tentatively fits TRBD1 or TRBD2 (5 bases each). The CDR3 totals 14 residues. Per germline, CDR1 GTSNPN and CDR2 SVGIG (reference sequence). V lost 3 bases and J lost 4, with 16 bases in between. The CDR3 DNA is TGTGCCTGGAGGAACCGGGACCTATTTTACGAGCAGTACTTC. It is translated as CAWRNRDLFYEQYF.

The chain carries TRBV18 and TRBJ2-3; D possibly matches TRBD1 or TRBD2 (5 bases each). This CDR3 contains 16 residues. CDR1 KGHSH and CDR2 LQKENI come from the germline V gene. Trimming stripped 2 bases from V and 10 bases from J, with 22 bases between. Here the CDR3 reads CASSPTGAGPPGAQYF. CDR3 nucleotides: TGTGCCAGCTCACCAACCGGGGCAGGACCTCCCGGGGCGCAGTATTTT.

The genes are TRBV9 and TRBJ2-7; 9 positions match TRBD2. The CDR3 totals 15 residues. J gave up 3 bases and V 3 bases, and 7 bases lay outside the gene matches. Germline V CDR1 and CDR2: SGDLS, YYNGEE. Here the CDR3 DNA reads TGTGCCAGCAGCGACGAGACTAGCGGAGGCTACGAGCAGTACTTC. The encoded protein is CASSDETSGGYEQYF.

The J gene is TRBJ2-3, the V gene TRBV10-1, with TRBD2 as a possible D gene (5 bases). The CDR3 sequence is 15 residues long. Looked up from germline, CDR1 is WNHNN and CDR2 is SYGVQD (reference sequence). Trimming took off 1 base at V and 3 bases at J, with 11 bases between the two ends. For the CDR3, the DNA is TGCGCCAGCAGTGAGTTGACTACGAGTACAGATACGCAGTATTTT. Translation: CASSELTTSTDTQYF.

This clonotype was found many times. The chain couples TRBV27 to TRBJ2-5, with D unresolved. Trimming removed 6 bases at V and 1 base at J, with 9 bases between. The CDR3 consists of 13 residues. The germline V gene encodes CDR1 MNHEY and CDR2 SMNVEV (reference sequence). CDR3 region: CASSQEAQETQYF. The CDR3 DNA follows: TGTGCCAGCAGCCAGGAAGCCCAAGAGACCCAGTACTTC.

The chain uses TRBV29-1 and TRBJ2-6; 8 bases fit TRBD2. Germline CDR1 SQVTM, CDR2 ANQGSEA. There are 12 residues in the CDR3. The V segment lost 4 bases and the J segment 9 bases; nucleotides outside the gene matches: 2. CDR3 DNA: TGCAGCGTTGTACTAGCGGACAACGTCCTGACTTTC. Translated, it gives CSVVLADNVLTF.

This clonotype was observed many times. The J gene is TRBJ2-7, the V gene TRBV27, with D possibly TRBD1 on 6 matching bases. The V end lost 4 bases, the J end lost 5 bases, and 15 bases lay between the germline ends. The CDR3 runs 14 residues. The germline gives CDR1 MNHEY, CDR2 SMNVEV (reference sequence). The CDR3 nucleotides read TGTGCCAGCAGTTCGGGCAGGGGTAGCGACGAGCAGTACTTC. It specifies CASSSGRGSDEQYF.

As to this clonotype: A read error may be the cause here, since a much bigger clone is one base away. This chain links TRBV7-2 with TRBJ1-1, with D perhaps TRBD1 (5 bases). Germline values: CDR1 SGHTA, CDR2 FQGNSA. The CDR3 contains 14 residues. The CDR3 DNA reads TGTGCCACCCGGCCGCCCGGGGGGAACACTGGAGCTTTCTTT. Translating gives CATRPPGGNTGAFF.

Ten or more counts support this clonotype. The genes are TRBV28 and TRBJ2-7; D is possibly TRBD1 (6 bases). CDR1 and CDR2 (germline): MDHEN, SYDVKM. V was trimmed by 6 bases and J by 3 bases, leaving 9 bases between them. The length of the CDR3 is 12 residues. CDR3 region: CASRDSRYEQYF. In nucleotides, the CDR3 is TGTGCCAGCAGGGACAGCCGCTACGAGCAGTACTTC.

This clonotype was found a few times. CDR3 residues: CASSFYIGSPLHF. The DNA of the CDR3 is TGTGCCAGCAGTTTCTACATCGGATCACCCCTCCACTTT. The chain uses TRBV12-3 or TRBV12-4 and TRBJ1-6; the D is unclear. V was clipped by 3 bases and J by 10 bases, with 10 bases between them. The CDR3 runs 13 residues.

With regard to this clonotype: A much more abundant neighbour one base away suggests this may be a read error. V usage is TRBV25-1 and J usage is TRBJ2-3, with 10 bases fitting TRBD2. Trimming cost V 5 bases and J 4 bases; bases outside gene matches: 3. The CDR3 is 14 amino acids. The germline V gene has CDR1 MGHDK and CDR2 SYGVNS. Here the CDR3 DNA reads TGTGCCAGCAGTAGCGGGAGGGGCCCAGATACGCAGTATTTT. Amino acids: CASSSGRGPDTQYF.

The table lists this clonotype with a few counts. V gene TRBV6-2 or TRBV6-3 combines with J gene TRBJ2-7; maybe TRBD1 (5 bases). The germline V gene has CDR1 MNHEY and CDR2 SVGEGT. This CDR3 region has 15 residues. V was cut by 4 bases and J by 5 bases, with 18 bases left in between. In DNA form, the CDR3 reads TGTGCCAGCAGTTCCTTGGACACCACTTGGCACGAGCAGTACTTC. Protein sequence: CASSSLDTTWHEQYF.

Turning to this clonotype: A much larger clonotype is one base distant, so this may be a read error. This sequence joins TRBV5-1 and TRBJ1-1, with no clear D. The CDR3 loop spans 17 amino acids. Deletions cut 0 bases from V and 4 bases from J, with 19 bases between. The germline V gene encodes CDR1 SGHRS and CDR2 YFSETQ. CDR3 in amino acids: CASSLVGFTTQSTEAFF. Written as DNA, the CDR3 is TGCGCCAGCAGCTTGGTCGGGTTTACCACACAGAGCACTGAAGCTTTCTTT.

This chain links TRBV19 with TRBJ2-1; 8 bases agree with TRBD2. With 10 bases clipped from V and 3 bases from J, the junction kept 11 bases outside the gene matches. The CDR3 has 15 residues. Germline V gives CDR1 LNHDA, CDR2 SQIVND (reference sequence). CDR3 region: CATESKTSVYNEQFF. CDR3 nucleotide sequence: TGTGCCACCGAATCAAAGACTAGCGTCTACAATGAGCAGTTCTTC. The full variable domain, its missing parts supplied by reference TRBV19 and TRBJ2-1, is DGGITQSPKYLFRKEGQNVTLSCEQNLNHDAMYWYRQDPGQGLRLIYYSQIVNDFQKGDIAEGYSVSREKKESFPLTVTSAQKNPTAFYLCATESKTSVYNEQFFGPGTRLTVL.

This clonotype was seen a handful of times. V is TRBV30 and J is TRBJ2-7, with TRBD2 identical over 8 bases. The CDR3 runs 16 residues. The germline V gene has CDR1 GTSNPN and CDR2 SVGIG (reference sequence). V lost 2 bases to trimming and J lost 3 bases; unmatched junction nucleotides: 12. The DNA for the CDR3 is TGTGCCTGGAGTCTGCCCCGGACTAGCCACTTCTACGAGCAGTACTTC. It specifies CAWSLPRTSHFYEQYF.

This clonotype was observed many times. As DNA, the CDR3 is TGTGCCAGCAGTGAATCAGGTGAAGCTTTCTTT. Protein product: CASSESGEAFF. The gene calls are TRBV6-1 and TRBJ1-1, with D uncertain. CDR1 and CDR2 from the germline V gene are MNHNS and SASEGT. The CDR3 runs 11 residues. V dropped 2 bases and J dropped 7 bases, with 5 bases sitting between them.

Points on this clonotype: One junction end disagrees with the germline gene, perhaps due to a read error. This rearrangement joins TRBV3-1 to TRBJ1-1, with TRBD1 as a possible D gene (5 bases). The length of the CDR3 is 12 residues. In germline, CDR1 is LGHDT, CDR2 YNNKEL (reference sequence). The CDR3 spells CTSSRAQGAAFF. For the CDR3, the DNA is TGTACCAGCAGCCGTGCTCAGGGTGCGGCTTTCTTT.

In its sample, this clonotype was seen many times. The chain is built from TRBV6-1 and TRBJ2-1, with 10 bases aligning to TRBD2. CDR1 and CDR2 (germline): MNHNS, SASEGT. V was clipped by 4 bases and J by 8 bases; unmatched bases: 11. CDR3 length: 16 amino acids. The CDR3 DNA is TGTGCCAGCAGTGGTAGGCTAGCGGGAGTAACTGATGAGCAGTTCTTC. This gives the protein CASSGRLAGVTDEQFF.

The chain's CDR3 is CASSYGTPSYGYTF. The CDR3 DNA follows: TGTGCCAGTAGTTACGGGACACCTTCATATGGCTACACCTTC. The chain is built from TRBV19 and TRBJ1-2; possible D gene TRBD1, 6 bases. Trimming took 5 bases from V and 5 from J, leaving 15 bases between them. CDR3 size: 14 residues. Per germline, CDR1 LNHDA and CDR2 SQIVND (reference sequence).

This clonotype was seen just once. The CDR3 loop reads CASSFGGPGSNEQFF. The CDR3 coding sequence is TGTGCCAGCAGTTTCGGAGGCCCTGGGAGCAATGAGCAGTTCTTC. The rearrangement joins TRBV6-5 to TRBJ2-1; D may be TRBD2 (5 bases). The germline V gene has CDR1 MNHEY and CDR2 SVGAGI. The V end was cut by 4 bases, the J end by 6 bases, with 16 bases between. This CDR3 spans 15 amino acids.

V usage is TRBV20-1 and J usage is TRBJ2-7; 9 bases align to TRBD2. With V trimmed by 5 bases and J by 2 bases, 4 bases remained unmatched. Germline loops: CDR1 DFQATT, CDR2 SNEGSKA (reference sequence). This CDR3 region has 13 residues. CDR3 sequence (DNA): TGCAGTGCTTTGAGACTAGCGGCCTACGAGCAGTACTTC. It is translated as CSALRLAAYEQYF.

This clonotype showed up many times. The J gene is TRBJ2-7, the V gene TRBV20-1; D might be TRBD1 (5 bases). V was pared by 3 bases and J by 2 bases, with 20 bases between. Germline V gene sequence: CDR1 DFQATT, CDR2 SNEGSKA (reference sequence). This CDR3 region has 16 residues. The CDR3 DNA reads TGCAGTGCTAGTAAGATAGGGGCCACTACTCCCTACGAGCAGTACTTC. Protein: CSASKIGATTPYEQYF.

J is TRBJ2-3 and V is TRBV2; possible D gene TRBD1, 6 bases. Trimming cost V 6 bases and J 10 bases, with 20 bases left between them. The CDR3 consists of 14 residues. The germline V gene encodes CDR1 SNHLY and CDR2 FYNNEI. CDR3 in DNA: TGTGCCAGCAGGGCAGGGGCCCAACTCCTAGCGCAGTATTTT. It yields the protein CASRAGAQLLAQYF.